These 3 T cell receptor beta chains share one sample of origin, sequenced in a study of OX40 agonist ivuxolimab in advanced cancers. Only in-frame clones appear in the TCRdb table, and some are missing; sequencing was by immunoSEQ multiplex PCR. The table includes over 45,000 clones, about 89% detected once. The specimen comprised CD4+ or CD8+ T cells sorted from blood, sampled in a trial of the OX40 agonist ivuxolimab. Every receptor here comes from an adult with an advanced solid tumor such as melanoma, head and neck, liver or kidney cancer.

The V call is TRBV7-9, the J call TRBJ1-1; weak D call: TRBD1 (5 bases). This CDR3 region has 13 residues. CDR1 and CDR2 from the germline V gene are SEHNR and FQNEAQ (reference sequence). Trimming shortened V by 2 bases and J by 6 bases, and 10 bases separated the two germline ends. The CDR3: CASSLPLGPEAFF. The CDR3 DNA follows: TGTGCCAGCAGCTTACCCTTGGGGCCTGAAGCTTTCTTT.

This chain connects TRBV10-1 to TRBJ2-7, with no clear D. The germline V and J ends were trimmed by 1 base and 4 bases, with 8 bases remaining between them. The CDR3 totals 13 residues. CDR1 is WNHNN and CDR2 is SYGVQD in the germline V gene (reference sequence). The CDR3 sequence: CASSEFRGYEQYF. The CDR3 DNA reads TGCGCCAGCAGTGAGTTTAGAGGATACGAGCAGTACTTC.

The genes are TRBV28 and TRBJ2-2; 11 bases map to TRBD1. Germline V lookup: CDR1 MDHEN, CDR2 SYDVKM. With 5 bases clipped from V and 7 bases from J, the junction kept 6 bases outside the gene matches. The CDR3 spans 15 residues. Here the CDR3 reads CASSLRDRGFGELFF. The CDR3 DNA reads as TGTGCCAGCAGTCTGCGGGACAGGGGGTTCGGGGAGCTGTTTTTT.